The 12 T cell receptor beta chains below all came from one sample that was sequenced in a study of T-cell memory formation after mild COVID-19 (dated by TCRdb to the early 2020s). Library construction relied on 5' RACE. Sequencing instrument: Illumina NovaSeq 6000. The public reads were reanalyzed by TCRdb: fastp trimming at Q25, MiXCR alignment, in-frame beta chains only. Rows merge per CDR3 protein into single entries with the most common DNA and genes. For this sample the table gives 35,000 to 50,000 distinct CDR3 sequences, of which roughly 9% were detected only once. About 12% of the sample is held by the ten biggest clonotypes. The specimen was PBMCs or a T cell subset sorted from them (not recorded which). The receptors come from an adult woman who had mild COVID-19 (a few samples of this study predate the infection). The sample titles of this study are shuffled in the database, so cell type and time point are left out; the donor was told from shared clones.

The chain combines TRBV6-1 with TRBJ2-2; D assignment may be TRBD1 or TRBD2 (5 bases each). Between the trimmed V and J ends, which lost 0 bases and 3 bases, there was a span of 11 bases. Germline V CDR1 and CDR2: MNHNS, SASEGT. CDR3 length equals 16 residues. CDR3 sequence reads: CASSEALGVYTGELFF. CDR3 nucleotide sequence: TGTGCCAGCAGTGAAGCTTTGGGGGTCTACACCGGGGAGCTGTTTTTT.

This clonotype was observed a handful of times. The genes are TRBV4-3 and TRBJ1-2; D gene uncertain. Trimming cost V 1 base and J 1 base, with 1 base left between them. The CDR3 sequence is 12 residues long. Germline loops: CDR1 LGHNA, CDR2 YSLEER. DNA of the CDR3: TGCGCCAGCAGCCAAGTTAACTATGGCTACACCTTC. Translating gives CASSQVNYGYTF.

The V gene is TRBV20-1, the J gene TRBJ1-6; D is undetermined. Germline CDR1 reads DFQATT; CDR2 reads SNEGSKA (reference sequence). This CDR3 has 14 amino acids. Trimming left V 1 base short and J 4 bases short, with 8 bases between. The CDR3 spells CSARVSGYNSPLHF. The CDR3 coding sequence is TGCAGTGCTAGAGTGTCCGGGTATAATTCACCCCTCCACTTT.

This clonotype was detected a few times. V is TRBV20-1 and J is TRBJ1-1; TRBD1 agrees at 7 bases. J was trimmed by 0 bases and V by 6 bases; bases with no gene match: 13. CDR3 length equals 16 residues. Germline V gene lookup returns CDR1 DFQATT and CDR2 SNEGSKA (reference sequence). The CDR3 spells CSAGYAWTGLNTEAFF. CDR3 DNA: TGCAGTGCGGGATATGCCTGGACAGGACTGAACACTGAAGCTTTCTTT.

This clonotype was counted at least ten times. This CDR3 is CASRTGAPPSGYTF. CDR3 sequence (DNA): TGTGCCAGCAGAACAGGTGCCCCCCCTTCTGGCTACACCTTC. The chain couples TRBV12-3 or TRBV12-4 to TRBJ1-2; possibly TRBD1 for D (5 bases). V gave up 6 bases and J gave up 7 bases, with 18 bases separating them. This CDR3 region has 14 residues.

V is TRBV6-1 and J is TRBJ2-7; 8 nucleotides line up with TRBD1. The V gene's germline CDR1 is MNHNS and CDR2 SASEGT. V lost 4 bases to trimming and J lost 3 bases; unmatched junction nucleotides: 8. CDR3 length equals 15 residues. CDR3 nucleotide sequence: TGTGCCAGCAGTGCGACAGGGGACGGCGGCTACGAGCAGTACTTC. Its translation is CASSATGDGGYEQYF.

This clonotype was seen at least ten times. The chain is built from TRBV7-3 and TRBJ2-3; D is unclear. The CDR3 consists of 15 residues. Germline CDR1 and CDR2: SGHTA and FQGTGA. Trimming left V 1 base short and J 0 bases short, with 8 bases between. CDR3 nucleotide sequence: TGTGCCAGCAGCTTAAGTGGGGTCAGCACAGATACGCAGTATTTT. Translated: CASSLSGVSTDTQYF.

This clonotype showed up many times. The chain employs TRBV27 and TRBJ2-7; D may correspond to TRBD1 or TRBD2 (5 bases each). CDR3 length equals 14 residues. The germline V and J ends were trimmed by 3 bases and 5 bases, with 14 bases remaining between them. Germline CDR1 is MNHEY and CDR2 is SMNVEV (reference sequence). The CDR3 sequence: CASSFGASVNEQYF. CDR3 nucleotide sequence: TGTGCCAGCAGTTTCGGGGCTTCGGTCAACGAGCAGTACTTC.

In this sample, this clonotype turned up a few times. The chain links TRBV12-3 or TRBV12-4 to TRBJ1-5, with TRBD1 as a possible D gene (6 bases). V was pared by 8 bases and J by 6 bases, with 11 bases between. This CDR3 contains 12 residues. The CDR3 loop reads CASRRTVQPQHF. The CDR3 coding sequence is TGTGCCAGCCGTCGGACAGTTCAGCCCCAGCATTTT.

The chain joins TRBV5-1 to TRBJ1-2; D is ambiguous. Per germline, CDR1 SGHRS and CDR2 YFSETQ. Trimming stripped 0 bases from V and 8 bases from J, with 8 bases between. The CDR3 is made up of 12 amino acids. DNA of the CDR3: TGCGCCAGCAGCTTGGAGAGGGAAGGCTACACCTTC. Protein product: CASSLEREGYTF.

This clonotype was found a few times. V gene TRBV6-5 combines with J gene TRBJ1-2, with TRBD1 identical over 12 bases. The germline gives CDR1 MNHEY, CDR2 SVGAGI. The CDR3 extends over 16 amino acids. Trimming at V came to 7 bases and at J to 6 bases, leaving 12 bases not matched to a gene. CDR3 DNA: TGTGCCAGCACCCTAAGGTCCGGGACAGGGGGCAATGGCTACACCTTC. Protein: CASTLRSGTGGNGYTF.

This chain uses TRBV20-1 with TRBJ2-5; 7 bases are shared with TRBD1. V shed 8 bases and J 5 bases; nucleotides not matched to a gene: 14. The length of the CDR3 is 14 residues. The germline gives CDR1 DFQATT, CDR2 SNEGSKA (reference sequence). CDR3 in amino acids: CSPYTTGDGETQYF. DNA of the CDR3: TGCAGTCCTTATACAACAGGGGATGGGGAGACCCAGTACTTC.